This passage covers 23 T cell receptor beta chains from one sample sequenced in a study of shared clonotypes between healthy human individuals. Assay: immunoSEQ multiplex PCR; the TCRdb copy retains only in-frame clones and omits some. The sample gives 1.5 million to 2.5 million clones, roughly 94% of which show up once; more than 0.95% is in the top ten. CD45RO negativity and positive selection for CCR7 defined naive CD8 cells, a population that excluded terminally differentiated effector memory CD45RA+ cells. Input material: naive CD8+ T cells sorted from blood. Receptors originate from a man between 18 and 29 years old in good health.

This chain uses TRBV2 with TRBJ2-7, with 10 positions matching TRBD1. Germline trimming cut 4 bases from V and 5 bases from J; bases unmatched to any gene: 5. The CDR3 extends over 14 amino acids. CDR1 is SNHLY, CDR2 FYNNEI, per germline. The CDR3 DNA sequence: TGTGCCAGCAGTGCGACAGGGGGCGGCAACGAGCAGTACTTC. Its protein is CASSATGGGNEQYF.

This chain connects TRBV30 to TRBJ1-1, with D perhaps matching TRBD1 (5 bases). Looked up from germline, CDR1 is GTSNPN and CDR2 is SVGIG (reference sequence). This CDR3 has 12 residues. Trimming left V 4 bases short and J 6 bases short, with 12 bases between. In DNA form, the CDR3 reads TGTGCCTGGATGCAGGGTGTCGCTGAAGCTTTCTTT. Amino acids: CAWMQGVAEAFF.

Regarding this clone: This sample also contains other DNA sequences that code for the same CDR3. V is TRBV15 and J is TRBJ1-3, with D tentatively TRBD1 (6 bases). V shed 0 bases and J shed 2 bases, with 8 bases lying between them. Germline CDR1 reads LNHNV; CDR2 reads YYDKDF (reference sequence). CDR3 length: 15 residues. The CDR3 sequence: CATSRDRGAGNTIYF. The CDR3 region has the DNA TGTGCCACCAGCAGAGATAGGGGGGCTGGAAACACCATATATTTT.

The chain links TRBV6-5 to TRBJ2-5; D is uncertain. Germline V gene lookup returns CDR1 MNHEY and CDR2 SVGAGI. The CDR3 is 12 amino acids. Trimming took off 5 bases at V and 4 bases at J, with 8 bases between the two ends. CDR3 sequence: CASSGRGETQYF. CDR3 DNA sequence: TGTGCCAGCAGTGGACGAGGAGAGACCCAGTACTTC.

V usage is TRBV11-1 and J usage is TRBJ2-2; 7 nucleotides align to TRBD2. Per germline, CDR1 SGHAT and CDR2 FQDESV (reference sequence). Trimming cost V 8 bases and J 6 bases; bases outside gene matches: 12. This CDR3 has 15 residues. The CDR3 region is CASSLHPAGAGELFF. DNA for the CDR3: TGTGCCAGCTCGCTTCATCCGGCGGGGGCCGGGGAGCTGTTTTTT.

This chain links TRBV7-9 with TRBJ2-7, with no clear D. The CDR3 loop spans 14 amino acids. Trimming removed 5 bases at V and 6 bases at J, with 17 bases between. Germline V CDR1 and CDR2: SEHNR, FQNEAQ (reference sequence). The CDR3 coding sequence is TGTGCCAGCAGCCGCCCAGATTCCTCCCCCGAGCAGTACTTC. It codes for CASSRPDSSPEQYF. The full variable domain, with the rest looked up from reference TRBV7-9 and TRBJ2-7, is DTGVSQNPRHKITKRGQNVTFRCDPISEHNRLYWYRQTLGQGPEFLTYFQNEAQLEKSRLLSDRFSAERPKGSFSTLEIQRTEQGDSAMYLCASSRPDSSPEQYFGPGTRLTVT.

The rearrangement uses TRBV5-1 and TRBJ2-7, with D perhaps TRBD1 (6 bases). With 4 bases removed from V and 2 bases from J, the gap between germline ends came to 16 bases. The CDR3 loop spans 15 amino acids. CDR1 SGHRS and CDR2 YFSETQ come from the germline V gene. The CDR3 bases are TGCGCCAGCAGCACCAAGCAGGGGTTTGCCTACGAGCAGTACTTC. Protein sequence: CASSTKQGFAYEQYF.

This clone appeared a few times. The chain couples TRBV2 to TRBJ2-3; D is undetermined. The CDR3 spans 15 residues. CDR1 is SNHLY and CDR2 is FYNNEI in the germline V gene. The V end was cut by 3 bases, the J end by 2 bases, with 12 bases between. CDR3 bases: TGTGCCAGCAGTGAGTGGGCGGAGACCACAGATACGCAGTATTTT. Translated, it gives CASSEWAETTDTQYF.

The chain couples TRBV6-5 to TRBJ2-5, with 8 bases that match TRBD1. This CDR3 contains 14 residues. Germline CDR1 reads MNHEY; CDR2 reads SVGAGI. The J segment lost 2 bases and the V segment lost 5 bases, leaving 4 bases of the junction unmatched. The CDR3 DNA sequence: TGTGCCAGCAGTGCGGGACAGGTTCAAGAGACCCAGTACTTC. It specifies CASSAGQVQETQYF.

The CDR3 sequence is CASSQNPGQGAIEQFF. The DNA of the CDR3 is TGTGCCAGCAGCCAAAATCCGGGACAGGGGGCAATTGAGCAGTTCTTC. V usage is TRBV27 and J usage is TRBJ2-1, with 12 bases lining up with TRBD1. CDR1 is MNHEY and CDR2 is SMNVEV in the germline V gene (reference sequence). The CDR3 covers 16 residues. V was pared by 6 bases and J by 9 bases, with 12 bases of the junction left unmatched.

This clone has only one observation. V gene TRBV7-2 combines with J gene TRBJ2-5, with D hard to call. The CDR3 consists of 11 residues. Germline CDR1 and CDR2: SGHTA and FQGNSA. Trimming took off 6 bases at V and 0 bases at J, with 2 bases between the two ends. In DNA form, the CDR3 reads TGTGCCAGCAGATACCAAGAGACCCAGTACTTC. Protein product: CASRYQETQYF.

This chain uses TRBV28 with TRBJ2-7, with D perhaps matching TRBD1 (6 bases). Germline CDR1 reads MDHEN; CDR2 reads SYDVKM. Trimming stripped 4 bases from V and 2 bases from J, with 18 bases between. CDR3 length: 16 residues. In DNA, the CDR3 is TGTGCCAGCAGTTCAACAACCGAACAGGGTCCCTACGAGCAGTACTTC. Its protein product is CASSSTTEQGPYEQYF.

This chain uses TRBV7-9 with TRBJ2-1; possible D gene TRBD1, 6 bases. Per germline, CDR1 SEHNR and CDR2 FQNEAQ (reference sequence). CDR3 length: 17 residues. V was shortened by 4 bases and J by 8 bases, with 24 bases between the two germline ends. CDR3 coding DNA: TGTGCCAGCAGCTCCCTACTTAACCCGGGACAATTCTATGAGCAGTTCTTC. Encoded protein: CASSSLLNPGQFYEQFF.

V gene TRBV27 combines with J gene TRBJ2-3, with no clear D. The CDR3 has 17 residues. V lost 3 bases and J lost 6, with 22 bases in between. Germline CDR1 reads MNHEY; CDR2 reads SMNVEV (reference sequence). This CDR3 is CASSFGPLLSPMDTQYF. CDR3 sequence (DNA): TGTGCCAGCAGTTTCGGGCCGCTGCTATCCCCAATGGATACGCAGTATTTT.

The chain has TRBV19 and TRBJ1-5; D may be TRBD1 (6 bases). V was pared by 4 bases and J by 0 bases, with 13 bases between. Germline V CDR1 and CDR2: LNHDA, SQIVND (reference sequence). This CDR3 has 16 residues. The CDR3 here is CASSTRTVYSNQPQHF. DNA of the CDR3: TGTGCCAGTAGTACGCGGACAGTTTATAGCAATCAGCCCCAGCATTTT.

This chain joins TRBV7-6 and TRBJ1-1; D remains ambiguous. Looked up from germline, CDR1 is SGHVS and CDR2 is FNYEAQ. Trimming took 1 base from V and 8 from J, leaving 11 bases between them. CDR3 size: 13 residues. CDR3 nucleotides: TGTGCCAGCAGCTTAGACGGCTGGGTAGAAGCTTTCTTT. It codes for CASSLDGWVEAFF.

CDR3 coding DNA: TGTGCCAGCAGTGACGGGACGTTCTACAACTACGAGCAGTACTTC. Translating it yields CASSDGTFYNYEQYF. The chain employs TRBV6-1 and TRBJ2-7; the D gene could be TRBD1 or TRBD2 (5 bases each). Germline CDR1 MNHNS, CDR2 SASEGT. The CDR3 runs 15 residues. Deletions cut 3 bases from V and 3 bases from J, with 15 bases between.

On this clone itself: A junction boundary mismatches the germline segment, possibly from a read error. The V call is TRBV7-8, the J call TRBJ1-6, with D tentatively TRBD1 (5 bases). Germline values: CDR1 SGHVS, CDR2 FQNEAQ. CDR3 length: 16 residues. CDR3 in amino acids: CASSLDSPTYNSPLHF. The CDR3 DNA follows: TGTGCCAGCAGTTTAGACAGTCCTACCTATAATTCACCCCTCCACTTT.

As DNA, the CDR3 is TGTGCCAGCAGCTCTGGACTAGCGGAACGCACAGATACGCAGTATTTT. This codes for CASSSGLAERTDTQYF. This chain joins TRBV7-9 and TRBJ2-3; TRBD2 matches 10 bases. The CDR3 covers 16 residues. Germline CDR1 SEHNR, CDR2 FQNEAQ (reference sequence). The V and J ends lost 4 bases and 1 base, in that order; junction bases with no gene match: 5.

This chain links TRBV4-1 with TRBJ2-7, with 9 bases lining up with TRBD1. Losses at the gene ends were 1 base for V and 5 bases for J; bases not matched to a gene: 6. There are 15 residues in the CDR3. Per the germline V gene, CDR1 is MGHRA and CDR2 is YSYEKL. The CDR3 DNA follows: TGCGCCAGCAGCCAAGGTGGGACAGGGAGAAACGAGCAGTACTTC. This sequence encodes CASSQGGTGRNEQYF.

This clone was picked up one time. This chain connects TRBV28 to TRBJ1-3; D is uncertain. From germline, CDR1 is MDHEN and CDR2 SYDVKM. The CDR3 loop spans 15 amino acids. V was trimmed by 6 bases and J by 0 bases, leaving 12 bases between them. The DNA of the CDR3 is TGTGCCAGCAGCCCCCCCTTTGACTCTGGAAACACCATATATTTT. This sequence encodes CASSPPFDSGNTIYF. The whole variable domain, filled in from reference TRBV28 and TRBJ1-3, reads DVKVTQSSRYLVKRTGEKVFLECVQDMDHENMFWYRQDPGLGLRLIYFSYDVKMKEKGDIPEGYSVSREKKERFSLILESASTNQTSMYLCASSPPFDSGNTIYFGEGSWLTVV.

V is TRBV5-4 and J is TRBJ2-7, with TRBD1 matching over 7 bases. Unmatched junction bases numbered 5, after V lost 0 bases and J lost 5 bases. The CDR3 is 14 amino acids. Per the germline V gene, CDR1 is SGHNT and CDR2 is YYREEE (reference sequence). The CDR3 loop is CASSLDRGINEQYF. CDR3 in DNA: TGTGCCAGCAGCTTGGACAGGGGCATAAACGAGCAGTACTTC.

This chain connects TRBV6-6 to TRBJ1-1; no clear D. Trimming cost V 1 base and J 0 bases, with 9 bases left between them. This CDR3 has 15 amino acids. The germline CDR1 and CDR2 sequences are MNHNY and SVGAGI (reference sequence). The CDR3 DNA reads TGTGCCAGCAGTTACTACGGGGATTTGAACACTGAAGCTTTCTTT. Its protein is CASSYYGDLNTEAFF.